This T cell receptor (beta chain) was obtained from a study of identical twins. V lost 1 base and J 0 bases, leaving 10 bases between the germline ends. This CDR3 spans 15 amino acids. Germline CDR1 LGHDT, CDR2 YNNKEL (reference sequence). TCRdb reanalysed the 5' RACE reads using MiXCR and keeps one entry per CDR3 protein. The data show fewer than 900,000 distinct CDR3 sequences, with 15% to 20% seen just once and 10% to 15% held by the top ten. This sample also appeared in a second study, on T cells expressing NK-cell markers.

This clonotype was obtained from a woman aged 18-29 years in good health. The gene calls are TRBV3-1 and TRBJ2-7; unclear D gene. The specimen sequenced was PBMCs. CDR3 loop: CASSQGHRSSYEQYF. CDR3 DNA: TGTGCCAGCAGCCAAGGCCATCGTAGCTCCTACGAGCAGTACTTC.